The rows below give T cell receptor beta chains drawn from one sample of a study of cytomegalovirus exposure and HLA in healthy donors. Generated by immunoSEQ multiplex PCR, the TCRdb table keeps only in-frame clones and is missing some. Of some 98,000 clones in the sample, 87% were seen once. Sequencing used PBMCs. The source of these receptors is a man aged 18-30 years in good health and CMV-seropositive. Each CDR3 is given with its conserved first and last residue. D genes are given only for firm matches. Not every row has a clone size; where given, it reads once, few, many or a size class.

d_gene: NA
j_gene: TRBJ2-6
v_gene: TRBV27
abundance: NA
CDR3aa: CASSFSSPSGANVLTF
CDR3nt: TGTGCCAGCAGTTTTTCAAGCCCTTCTGGGGCCAACGTCCTGACTTTC

d_gene: NA
j_gene: TRBJ2-3
v_gene: TRBV4-1
abundance: NA
CDR3aa: CASSLNVQGRGTDTQYF
CDR3nt: TGCGCCAGCAGTCTCAACGTCCAGGGGAGAGGAACAGATACGCAGTATTTT

d_gene: NA
j_gene: TRBJ2-3
v_gene: TRBV5-1
abundance: NA
CDR3aa: CASSSGDGPGGRTDTQYF
CDR3nt: TGCGCCAGCAGCTCGGGAGATGGGCCTGGGGGTCGTACAGATACGCAGTATTTT

d_gene: NA
j_gene: TRBJ2-3
v_gene: TRBV4-3
abundance: NA
CDR3aa: CASSQDPGDTQYF
CDR3nt: TGCGCCAGCAGCCAAGATCCGGGGGACACGCAGTATTTT

d_gene: NA
j_gene: TRBJ1-2
v_gene: TRBV20-1
abundance: NA
CDR3aa: CSARVGGGYTF
CDR3nt: TGCAGTGCTAGAGTGGGGGGAGGCTACACCTTC

d_gene: TRBD2
j_gene: TRBJ2-2
v_gene: TRBV11-3
abundance: NA
CDR3aa: CASSLRSGGANTGELFF
CDR3nt: TGTGCCAGCAGCTTAAGGAGCGGGGGGGCCAACACCGGGGAGCTGTTTTTT

d_gene: TRBD1
j_gene: TRBJ1-1
v_gene: TRBV6-1
abundance: NA
CDR3aa: CASSEGLVLGGPEAFF
CDR3nt: TGTGCCAGCAGTGAAGGTTTGGTTCTAGGGGGCCCTGAAGCTTTCTTT

d_gene: NA
j_gene: TRBJ1-1
v_gene: TRBV7-2
abundance: NA
CDR3aa: CASSLGGSVNTEAFF
CDR3nt: TGTGCCAGCAGCTTAGGCGGATCGGTTAACACTGAAGCTTTCTTT

d_gene: NA
j_gene: TRBJ2-7
v_gene: TRBV6-5
abundance: NA
CDR3aa: CASSYEGGGVYEQYF
CDR3nt: TGTGCCAGCAGTTACGAGGGCGGCGGAGTCTACGAGCAGTACTTC

d_gene: NA
j_gene: TRBJ1-6
v_gene: TRBV5-8
abundance: NA
CDR3aa: CASSFLERKNSPLHF
CDR3nt: TGTGCCAGCAGCTTTCTGGAGCGGAAAAATTCACCCCTCCACTTT

d_gene: TRBD1
j_gene: TRBJ1-5
v_gene: TRBV6-6
abundance: NA
CDR3aa: CASSYSRQGSNQPQHF
CDR3nt: TGTGCCAGCAGTTACTCTAGACAGGGCAGCAATCAGCCCCAGCATTTT

d_gene: TRBD2
j_gene: TRBJ2-1
v_gene: TRBV2
abundance: NA
CDR3aa: CASRASGGAYNEQFF
CDR3nt: TGTGCCAGCAGGGCTAGCGGGGGGGCCTACAATGAGCAGTTCTTC

d_gene: NA
j_gene: TRBJ2-1
v_gene: TRBV4-3
abundance: NA
CDR3aa: CASSQDVGAGQFF
CDR3nt: TGCGCCAGCAGCCAAGATGTCGGAGCGGGGCAGTTCTTC

d_gene: NA
j_gene: TRBJ2-3
v_gene: TRBV19
abundance: NA
CDR3aa: CASPTGDTQYF
CDR3nt: TGTGCCAGCCCTACAGGAGATACGCAGTATTTT

d_gene: TRBD2
j_gene: TRBJ2-7
v_gene: TRBV7-3
abundance: NA
CDR3aa: CASSLNHAVGGSTEQYF
CDR3nt: TGTGCCAGCAGCTTAAATCACGCCGTAGGCGGGAGCACCGAGCAGTACTTC

d_gene: TRBD1
j_gene: TRBJ2-7
v_gene: TRBV9
abundance: NA
CDR3aa: CASSVEGTGIYEQYF
CDR3nt: TGTGCCAGCAGCGTAGAGGGGACAGGGATCTACGAGCAGTACTTC

d_gene: NA
j_gene: TRBJ1-3
v_gene: TRBV7-3
abundance: few
CDR3aa: CASSLGSGPGNTIYF
CDR3nt: TGTGCCAGCAGCTTAGGTTCTGGCCCGGGTAACACCATATATTTT

d_gene: NA
j_gene: TRBJ1-5
v_gene: TRBV6-6
abundance: NA
CDR3aa: CASSYSGGVRNQPQHF
CDR3nt: TGTGCCAGCAGTTACTCGGGGGGGGTCCGCAATCAGCCCCAGCATTTT

d_gene: NA
j_gene: TRBJ2-2
v_gene: TRBV7-9
abundance: NA
CDR3aa: CASSLSSAGGTGELFF
CDR3nt: TGTGCCAGCAGCTTAAGCTCGGCGGGCGGGACCGGGGAGCTGTTTTTT

d_gene: TRBD1
j_gene: TRBJ1-1
v_gene: TRBV7-2
abundance: NA
CDR3aa: CASSRRDRATTEAFF
CDR3nt: TGTGCCAGCAGCCGCCGGGACAGGGCTACCACTGAAGCTTTCTTT

d_gene: NA
j_gene: TRBJ2-7
v_gene: TRBV7-9
abundance: NA
CDR3aa: CASTDDRSSGEQYF
CDR3nt: TGTGCCAGCACCGACGACAGGTCCTCGGGCGAGCAGTACTTC

d_gene: TRBD1
j_gene: TRBJ2-7
v_gene: TRBV5-1
abundance: few
CDR3aa: CASSSGQARGEQYF
CDR3nt: TGCGCCAGCAGTTCTGGACAGGCCCGAGGTGAGCAGTACTTC